The subject of this entry is one T cell receptor beta chain. Original data processing: Using reference gene primer amplification, nucleated cell counts were estimated. Produced via immunoSEQ multiplex PCR; TCRdb's table is partial and in-frame only. The V and J calls and clone size are taken from that table; D and trimming were inferred from the DNA. The sample has some 150,000 clones, roughly 87% seen once. The record originates from a study of blood T cell repertoires in COVID-19. About the study: Acute-phase and convalescent COVID-19 samples originated in the United States, Italy and Spain. From T cells, B-cell-depleted T cells, or PBMCs came the material, which was cDNA or gDNA.

The receptor was derived from an older woman with active or convalescent COVID-19. Sequences were obtained from peripheral blood.

In nucleotides, the CDR3 is TGTGCCAGCTCGTCTCAGTCCTCCTACAATGAGCAGTTCTTC. The encoded protein is CASSSQSSYNEQFF. V and J are TRBV18 and TRBJ2-1; D unresolved. This CDR3 is 14 amino acids long. V was trimmed by 6 bases and J by 0 bases, leaving 9 bases between them. The germline V gene encodes CDR1 KGHSH and CDR2 LQKENI.